The T cell receptor beta chain under discussion was sequenced for a study of quantifying T cell responses using KT2 cells. About the study: cDNA was made from DNase-treated RNA using alpha and beta constant primers.

An oligo carrying a UMI was ligated to the cDNA 3' end. An equimolar mix of RC1.1 and RC1.2 primed the beta chain across TRBC1 and TRBC2. From the UMI-ligation and nested PCR reads, TCRdb called clonotypes with MiXCR, one entry per CDR3 protein. The table shows 40,000 or so distinct CDR3 sequences, with around 15% occurring only once. This clonotype has just a few counts. This CDR3 is built from 15 residues. Germline lookup yields CDR1 SGHVS and CDR2 FNYEAQ. Trimming removed 5 bases from V and 1 base from J, with 12 bases in between. A range of KT2-to-PBMC ratios was made using fixed PBMC numbers. The gene calls are TRBV7-6 and TRBJ1-5; D possibly corresponds to TRBD1 (6 bases). Sequencing was done on a sample of PBMCs spiked with cells of the T cell clone KT2. This clonotype was sampled from a human donor. The CDR3 protein is CASSPRGGSNQPQHF. The CDR3 DNA reads TGTGCCAGCAGCCCCAGGGGTGGCAGCAATCAGCCCCAGCATTTT. The complete variable domain, with remaining parts taken from reference TRBV7-6 and TRBJ1-5, reads GAGVSQSPRYKVTKRGQDVALRCDPISGHVSLYWYRQALGQGPEFLTYFNYEAQQDKSGLPNDRFSAERPEGSISTLTIQRTEQRDSAMYRCASSPRGGSNQPQHFGDGTRLSIL.